The T cell receptor beta chain described here comes from a study of T cell responses to AZD1222 COVID-19 vaccine. Whole-study findings and limits: Females made up more of the donors, who were largely white British, and clonal diversity may have come out too low. Spike was spanned by vaccine-associated CD4 TCRs, which were dominant at 160-218 and 743-854. Two AZD1222 administrations were followed by greater Spike-specific TCR breadth and depth. Scientists sampled the repertoires only once the peak T cell response had passed.

Method: immunoSEQ multiplex PCR; TCRdb's copy keeps in-frame clones and lacks some. The data show about 100,000 clones, around 89% seen once. V lost 0 bases to trimming and J lost 9 bases; unmatched junction nucleotides: 1. The CDR3 loop spans 14 amino acids. Germline V CDR1 and CDR2: SGHTA, FQGTGA. As regards this clone: The target antigen is unknown.

The receptor comes from an adult in good health. The chain carries TRBV7-3 and TRBJ1-6, with 8 positions matching TRBD1. The sample consisted of peripheral blood, taken on day 0 of AZD1222 vaccination. The CDR3 reads CASSLTGTGSPLHF. The DNA of the CDR3 is TGTGCCAGCAGCTTAACCGGGACAGGTTCACCCCTCCACTTT.